The entry below describes one T cell receptor (beta chain). Its antigen is not known. It was through 5'RACE template switching that TCR cDNA was made, with a universal primer site and UMIs added. From the 5' RACE reads, TCRdb called clonotypes with MiXCR, one entry per CDR3 protein. The sample yields nearly 550,000 distinct CDR3 sequences, about 19% seen once. The CDR3 runs 15 residues. V was shortened by 0 bases and J by 8 bases, with 11 bases between the two germline ends. Per germline, CDR1 MNHEY and CDR2 SMNVEV (reference sequence). This entry is derived from a study of T cells after yellow fever vaccination. Study-wide results and limits: FACS-sorted repertoires could contain abundant clonotypes contaminating from the bulk population. Overlap between CD4 and CD8 compartments was detected for a small share of clonotypes. Booster sampling recovered most clones from primary vaccination (96% CD4, approximately 88% CD8).

The material sequenced was PBMCs, taken 15 days after the yellow fever booster vaccination. V usage is TRBV27 and J usage is TRBJ1-6; D is unclear. The sequence was obtained from a man aged 25-45 years who received the YFV17D yellow fever vaccine. CDR3 amino acids: CASSLSNSVDSPLHF. CDR3 in DNA: TGTGCCAGCAGTTTATCGAACAGCGTCGATTCACCCCTCCACTTT.